A selection of T cell receptor beta chains follows, all from one sample in a study of human T cells and chemical hapten exposure. TCRdb used MiXCR to reprocess the RACE reads, holding one entry per CDR3 protein. This table has fewer than 200,000 distinct CDR3 sequences, nearly 30% appearing once. This sample comprised whole blood, obtained in connection with sensitization to the hapten diphenylcyclopropenone (DPC). All receptors derive from a woman in her 30s with alopecia areata. Some clones in this sample may be carry-over from other donors' samples. Each CDR3 is given with its conserved first and last residue. A D gene is named only where the DNA matches it firmly. A clone size is listed for some rows: how often the clone was seen (once, few, many), or a class if it is expanded.

NA,TRBV30,TRBJ2-7,12,many,TGTGCCTGGAGTGTATCTGCCCACGAGCAGTACTTC,CAWSVSAHEQYF
NA,TRBV19,TRBJ1-2,16,few,TGTGCCAGTAGTATCGGGAGGGCGGAGACAGCGTTTGGCTACACCTTC,CASSIGRAETAFGYTF
TRBD1,TRBV5-6,TRBJ1-5,13,NA,TGTGCCAGCAGTTCAGGGGGCCTCGGGCCCCAGCATTTT,CASSSGGLGPQHF
TRBD1,TRBV7-2,TRBJ1-6,13,many,TGTGCCAGCAGCCGGGACAGAATTTCACCCCTCCACTTT,CASSRDRISPLHF
TRBD1,TRBV7-8,TRBJ1-5,15,few,TGTGCCAGCAGCTCAACCGGGACAGGGCGTCAGCCCCAGCATTTT,CASSSTGTGRQPQHF
NA,TRBV27,TRBJ2-7,12,NA,TGTGCCAGCAGTTCCCGGTGGGGCGAGCAGTACTTC,CASSSRWGEQYF
NA,TRBV20-1,TRBJ1-4,14,few,TGCAGTGCTAGAGCTGGGGGAGGCGATGAAAAACTGTTTTTT,CSARAGGGDEKLFF
TRBD2,TRBV27,TRBJ2-1,18,NA,TGTGCCAGCAGTTTAGGTCTAGCGGGAGGTAGCTCCTACAATGAGCAGTTCTTC,CASSLGLAGGSSYNEQFF
NA,TRBV5-1,TRBJ2-7,13,NA,TGCGCCAGCAGCATCTCAGGCTCCTACGAGCAGTACTTC,CASSISGSYEQYF
NA,TRBV30,TRBJ2-5,14,NA,TGTGCCTGGAGTGTACAGGGAGGTACGGAGACCCAGTACTTC,CAWSVQGGTETQYF
NA,TRBV6-2/TRBV6-3,TRBJ1-2,16,few,TGTGCCAGCAGTTTCCTGAGGGGAAGATCTAACTATGGCTACACCTTC,CASSFLRGRSNYGYTF
NA,TRBV4-3,TRBJ2-1,15,few,TGCGCCAGCAGCCAAGTCGGGACAAACTACAATGAGCAGTTCTTC,CASSQVGTNYNEQFF
TRBD1,TRBV6-2/TRBV6-3,TRBJ2-7,14,NA,TGTGCCAGCAGTCGGACAGGGTCGAACTACGAGCAGTACTTC,CASSRTGSNYEQYF
NA,TRBV28,TRBJ2-7,11,NA,TGTGCCAGCAGTTTAGGGGCCGAGCAGTACTTC,CASSLGAEQYF
NA,TRBV5-5,TRBJ1-1,15,NA,TGTGCCAGCAGCTTGGCCCACTCTGGGGGCACTGAAGCTTTCTTT,CASSLAHSGGTEAFF
TRBD2,TRBV20-1,TRBJ2-3,14,few,TGCAGTGCTACGGCGGGAGGGCCCACAGATACGCAGTATTTT,CSATAGGPTDTQYF
TRBD2,TRBV5-6,TRBJ2-2,16,few,TGTGCCAGCGGACCGGGACTAGCGTTGAACACCGGGGAGCTGTTTTTT,CASGPGLALNTGELFF
TRBD1,TRBV10-3,TRBJ2-7,16,NA,TGTGCCATCAGTGAGTCCCTCGGGACAGGGGTCTACGAGCAGTACTTC,CAISESLGTGVYEQYF
NA,TRBV10-3,TRBJ2-2,15,NA,TGTGCCATCCGGAATGCGGGAACCCACACCGGGGAGCTGTTTTTT,CAIRNAGTHTGELFF
NA,TRBV28,TRBJ1-2,16,NA,TGTGCCAGCAGTGCACCCAACAGGGTGGATAACTATGGCTACACCTTC,CASSAPNRVDNYGYTF
TRBD1,TRBV20-1,TRBJ1-3,17,NA,TGCAGTGCTAGAGATTACGGGACAGGGGGCTCTGGAAACACCATATATTTT,CSARDYGTGGSGNTIYF
NA,TRBV28,TRBJ2-2,13,NA,TGTGCCAGCAGACAGCAGGGGTCCGGGGAGCTGTTTTTT,CASRQQGSGELFF
TRBD1,TRBV7-9,TRBJ1-1,14,few,TGTGCCAGCAGCTTACCGGGACAGAGACCTGAAGCTTTCTTT,CASSLPGQRPEAFF
TRBD1,TRBV6-1,TRBJ1-4,14,once,TGTGCCAGCAGCTGGACAGGGATGAATGAAAAACTGTTTTTT,CASSWTGMNEKLFF
TRBD1,TRBV28,TRBJ2-6,17,NA,TGTGCCAGCAGCCTACAGGGGCCCAACTCTGGGGCCAACGTCCTGACTTTC,CASSLQGPNSGANVLTF
TRBD1,TRBV28,TRBJ1-2,14,NA,TGTGCCAGCAGTCTCCGGGACAGGCGGTCGGGCTACACCTTC,CASSLRDRRSGYTF
TRBD1,TRBV2,TRBJ2-7,15,few,TGTGCCAGCAGTGAAGAGGGACAGGCTGGGAGGGAGCAGTACTTC,CASSEEGQAGREQYF
NA,TRBV5-5,TRBJ1-1,14,few,TGTGCCAGCAGCTTGGGGGGAGAGGGCACTGAAGCTTTCTTT,CASSLGGEGTEAFF
TRBD1,TRBV5-1,TRBJ2-5,15,NA,TGCGCCAGCAGCTTGACAGGGGATTTCGTGGAGACCCAGTACTTC,CASSLTGDFVETQYF
TRBD1,TRBV2,TRBJ1-5,13,few,TGTGCCAGCACCCAGGGGGTGAGTCAGCCCCAGCATTTT,CASTQGVSQPQHF
TRBD1,TRBV12-3/TRBV12-4,TRBJ1-1,15,few,TGTGCCAGCAGACCAGACAGGGTCAGGAACACTGAAGCTTTCTTT,CASRPDRVRNTEAFF
NA,TRBV9,TRBJ1-2,15,once,TGTGCCAGCAGCGTAGGCCGGAGCAGGGACTATGGCTACACCTTC,CASSVGRSRDYGYTF
TRBD2,TRBV2,TRBJ2-3,13,NA,TGTGCCAGCACGGCGGGAGGTGGAGATACGCAGTATTTT,CASTAGGGDTQYF
NA,TRBV28,TRBJ1-2,13,NA,TGTGCCAGCAGTTTACAGGGCGGCTATGGCTACACCTTC,CASSLQGGYGYTF
TRBD2,TRBV12-3/TRBV12-4,TRBJ2-3,13,few,TGTGCCTCCCAAGCGGGAGGGGGTGATACGCAGTATTTT,CASQAGGGDTQYF